This T cell receptor beta chain was retrieved from a study of Ad26.COV2.S vaccination and SARS-CoV-2 variants (dated by TCRdb to the early 2020s). Some background on the complete study: Sequencing of the TCRbeta repertoire served to evaluate the specificity and breadth of SARS-CoV-2-reactive T cell receptors following Ad26.COV2.S vaccination. A total of 32 samples were included in the TCR-sequenced set, comprising about 20 Ad26.COV2.S vaccine recipients, 5 placebo recipients and 8 SARS-CoV-2 convalescent individuals.

Study-level results and caveats: Substantial breadth of spike-specific CD8+ and CD4+ T cell responses was reported after vaccination. Higher spike-specific TCR breadth was observed in Ad26.COV2.S recipients than in placebo recipients (P = 0.0014). The authors noted that total T cell responses may have been underestimated by the TCR breadth and depth analyses. Non-spike TCR breadth was comparable between vaccine and placebo recipients, consistent with the vaccine containing only spike.

CDR1 and CDR2 are read off the germline V gene as SGHVS and FQNEAQ. V is cut back by 2 bases and J by 2 bases, with 11 bases in the junction unmatched. Taken from cysteine to phenylalanine, the CDR3 has 18 residues. This entry keeps only the CDR3 DNA: 54 bases, framed from base 1. There are a few counts of this clone. The antigen it binds to is not known. Base qualities are not recorded, but no much larger clone differs from it by a single base. The time point label, as the study defines it: individuals recovered from natural SARS-CoV-2 infection. The immunoSEQ Assay was the method used to sequence TCRbeta CDR3 regions. After extraction, genomic DNA underwent amplification by bias-controlled multiplex PCR, followed by high-throughput sequencing. The published analysis was carried out like this. To quantify the absolute abundance of every unique TCRbeta CDR3 region, sequences were collapsed and filtered. T cell fraction was estimated by normalizing TCRbeta template counts to usable DNA, with usable DNA measured through amplification of reference genes found in all nucleated cells. Repertoire TCRs were annotated as SARS-CoV-2-specific when V gene, CDR3 amino acid sequence and J gene were exactly matched to a known reactive TCR set. MIRA supplied the reference SARS-CoV-2 TCR set, which was filtered for enrichment in COVID-19-positive ImmuneCODE repertoires so that public or cross-reactive TCRs were removed. Using the MIRA antigens, annotated TCRs were further analysed by specific ORF or by position within an ORF. Breadth was defined as the number of annotated unique rearrangements divided by the total number of unique productive rearrangements, and depth was defined as the summed frequency of the annotated unique rearrangements. Two-sided Wilcoxon rank-sum tests were applied when comparing TCR breadth between groups. The table was pulled from immuneACCESS by TCRdb, which kept in-frame rearrangements only. Such tables lose some clones; where checked, under half of the loss comes from unresolved V genes, and the rest has no known cause. The V and J calls and clone size come from that table; D and trimming were worked out from the DNA. The sample yields over 85,000 clones; less than 85% were counted once. The ten largest clones take up about 16% of the sample.

The sample in question was peripheral blood, obtained after recovery from COVID-19. The clonotype was recovered from a human donor who had recovered from COVID-19. The chain was built from TRBV7-8 and TRBJ1-3; 8 bases in the junction line up with TRBD1. CDR3 sequence: CASSLNPGLDRAGNTIYF. The DNA sequence is given as TGTGCCAGCAGCTTAAACCCTGGGCTGGACAGGGCTGGAAACACCATATATTTT. Joined to the reference TRBV7-8 and TRBJ1-3 proteins, this CDR3 gives the full variable domain: GAGVSQSPRYKVAKRGQDVALRCDPISGHVSLFWYQQALGQGPEFLTYFQNEAQLDKSGLPSDRFFAERPEGSVSTLKIQRTQQEDSAVYLCASSLNPGLDRAGNTIYFGEGSWLTVV.